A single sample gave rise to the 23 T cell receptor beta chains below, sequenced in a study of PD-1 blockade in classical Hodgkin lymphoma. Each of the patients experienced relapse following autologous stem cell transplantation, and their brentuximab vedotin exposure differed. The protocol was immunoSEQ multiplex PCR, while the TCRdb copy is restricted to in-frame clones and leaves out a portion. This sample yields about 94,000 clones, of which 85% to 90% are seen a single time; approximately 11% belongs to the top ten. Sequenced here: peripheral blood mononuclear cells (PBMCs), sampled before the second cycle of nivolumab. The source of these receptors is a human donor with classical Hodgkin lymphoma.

The CDR3 protein is CATSRDRLAGNTQYF. Written as DNA, the CDR3 is TGTGCCACCAGCAGAGATCGTTTAGCGGGGAATACGCAGTATTTT. The chain is built from TRBV15 and TRBJ2-3, with 8 positions matching TRBD2. The CDR3 runs 15 residues. Trimming took 0 bases from V and 7 from J; bases not matched to a gene: 6. Germline V gene sequence: CDR1 LNHNV, CDR2 YYDKDF (reference sequence).

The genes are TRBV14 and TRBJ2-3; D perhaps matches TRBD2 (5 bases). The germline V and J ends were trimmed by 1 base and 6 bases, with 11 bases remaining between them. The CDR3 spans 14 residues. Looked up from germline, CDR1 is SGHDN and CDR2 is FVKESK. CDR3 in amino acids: CASSQVFRGDTQYF. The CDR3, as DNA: TGTGCCAGCAGCCAAGTCTTCCGCGGGGATACGCAGTATTTT.

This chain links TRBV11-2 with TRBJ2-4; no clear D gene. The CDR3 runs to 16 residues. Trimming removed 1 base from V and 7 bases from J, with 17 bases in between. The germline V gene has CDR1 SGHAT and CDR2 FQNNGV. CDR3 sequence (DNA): TGTGCCAGCAGCTTAGTCGACAATAAGCCGGTGAACATTCAGTACTTC. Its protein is CASSLVDNKPVNIQYF.

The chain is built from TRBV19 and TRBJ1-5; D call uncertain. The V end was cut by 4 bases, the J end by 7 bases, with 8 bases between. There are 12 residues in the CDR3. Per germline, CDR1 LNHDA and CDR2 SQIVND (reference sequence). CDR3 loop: CASSNGLQPQHF. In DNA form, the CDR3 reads TGTGCCAGTAGTAACGGATTGCAGCCCCAGCATTTT.

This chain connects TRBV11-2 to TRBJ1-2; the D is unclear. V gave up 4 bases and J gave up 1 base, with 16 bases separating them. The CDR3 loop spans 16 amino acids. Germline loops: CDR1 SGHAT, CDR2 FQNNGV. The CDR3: CASSSYPPRGNYGYTF. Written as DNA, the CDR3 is TGTGCCAGCAGCTCTTATCCCCCTCGGGGTAACTATGGCTACACCTTC.

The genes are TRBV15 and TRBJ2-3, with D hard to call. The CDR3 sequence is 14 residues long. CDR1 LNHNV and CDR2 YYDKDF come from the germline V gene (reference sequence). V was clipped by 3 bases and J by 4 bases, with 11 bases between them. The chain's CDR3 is CATSSLQVPDTQYF. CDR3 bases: TGTGCCACCAGCAGTCTGCAGGTCCCAGATACGCAGTATTTT.

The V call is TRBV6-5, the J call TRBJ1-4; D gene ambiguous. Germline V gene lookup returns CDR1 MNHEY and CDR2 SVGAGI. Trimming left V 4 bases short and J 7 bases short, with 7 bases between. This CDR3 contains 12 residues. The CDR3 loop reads CASSLIGEKLFF. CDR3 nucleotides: TGTGCCAGCAGTTTGATAGGTGAAAAACTGTTTTTT.

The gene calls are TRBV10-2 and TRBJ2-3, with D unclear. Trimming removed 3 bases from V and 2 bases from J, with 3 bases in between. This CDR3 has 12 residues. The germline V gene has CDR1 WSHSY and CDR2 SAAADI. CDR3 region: CASSENTDTQYF. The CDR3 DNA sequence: TGCGCCAGCAGTGAAAACACAGATACGCAGTATTTT.

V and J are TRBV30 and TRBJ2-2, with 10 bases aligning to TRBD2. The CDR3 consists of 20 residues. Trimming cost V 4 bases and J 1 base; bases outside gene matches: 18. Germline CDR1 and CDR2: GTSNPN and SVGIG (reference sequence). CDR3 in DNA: TGTGCCTGGACCCTGGGGCTAGCGGGAGTTATGGGACGGAACACCGGGGAGCTGTTTTTT. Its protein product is CAWTLGLAGVMGRNTGELFF.

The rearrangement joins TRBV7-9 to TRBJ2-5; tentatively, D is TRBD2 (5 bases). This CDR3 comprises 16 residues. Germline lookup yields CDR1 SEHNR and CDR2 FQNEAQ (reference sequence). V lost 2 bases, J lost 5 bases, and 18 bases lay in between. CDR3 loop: CASSLTVFGQRETQYF. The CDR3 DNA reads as TGTGCCAGCAGCTTAACTGTCTTTGGGCAGCGGGAGACCCAGTACTTC.

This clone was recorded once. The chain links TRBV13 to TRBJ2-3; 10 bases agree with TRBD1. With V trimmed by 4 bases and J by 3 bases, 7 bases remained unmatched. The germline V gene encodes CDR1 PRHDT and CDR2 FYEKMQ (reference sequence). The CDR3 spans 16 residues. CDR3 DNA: TGTGCCAGCAGCTCCTCCGGGACAGGGGTGACAGATACGCAGTATTTT. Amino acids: CASSSSGTGVTDTQYF.

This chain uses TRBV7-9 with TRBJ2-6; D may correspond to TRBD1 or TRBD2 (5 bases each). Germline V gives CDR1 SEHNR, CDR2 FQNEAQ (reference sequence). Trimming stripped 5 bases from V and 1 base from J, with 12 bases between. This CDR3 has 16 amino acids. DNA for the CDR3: TGTGCCAGCAGCCTGGGACGGGTTTCTGGGGCCAACGTCCTGACTTTC. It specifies CASSLGRVSGANVLTF.

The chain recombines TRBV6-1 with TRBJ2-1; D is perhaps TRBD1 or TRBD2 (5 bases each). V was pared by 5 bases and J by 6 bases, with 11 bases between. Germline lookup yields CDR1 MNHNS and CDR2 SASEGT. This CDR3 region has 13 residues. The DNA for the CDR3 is TGTGCCAGCAGTCCGCGAGGGGTCAATGAGCAGTTCTTC. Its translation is CASSPRGVNEQFF.

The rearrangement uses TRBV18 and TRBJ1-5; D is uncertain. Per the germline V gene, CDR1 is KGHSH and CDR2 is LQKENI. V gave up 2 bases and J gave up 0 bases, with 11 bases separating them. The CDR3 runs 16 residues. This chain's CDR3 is CASSPELIYSNQPQHF. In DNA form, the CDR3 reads TGTGCCAGCTCACCAGAATTAATCTATAGCAATCAGCCCCAGCATTTT.

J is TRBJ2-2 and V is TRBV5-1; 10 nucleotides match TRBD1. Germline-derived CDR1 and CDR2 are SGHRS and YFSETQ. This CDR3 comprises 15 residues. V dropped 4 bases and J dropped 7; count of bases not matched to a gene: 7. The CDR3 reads CASSHGQGVIGELFF. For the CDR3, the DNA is TGCGCCAGCAGCCACGGACAGGGGGTGATCGGGGAGCTGTTTTTT. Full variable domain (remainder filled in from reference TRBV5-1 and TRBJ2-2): KAGVTQTPRYLIKTRGQQVTLSCSPISGHRSVSWYQQTPGQGLQFLFEYFSETQRNKGNFPGRFSGRQFSNSRSEMNVSTLELGDSALYLCASSHGQGVIGELFFGEGSRLTVL.

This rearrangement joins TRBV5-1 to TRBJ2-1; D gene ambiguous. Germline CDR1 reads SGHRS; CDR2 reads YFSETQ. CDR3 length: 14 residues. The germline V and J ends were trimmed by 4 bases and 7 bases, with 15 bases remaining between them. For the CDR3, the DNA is TGCGCCAGCAGCGACGCCCACGGATATAATGAGCAGTTCTTC. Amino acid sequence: CASSDAHGYNEQFF. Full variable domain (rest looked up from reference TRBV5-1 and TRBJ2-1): KAGVTQTPRYLIKTRGQQVTLSCSPISGHRSVSWYQQTPGQGLQFLFEYFSETQRNKGNFPGRFSGRQFSNSRSEMNVSTLELGDSALYLCASSDAHGYNEQFFGPGTRLTVL.

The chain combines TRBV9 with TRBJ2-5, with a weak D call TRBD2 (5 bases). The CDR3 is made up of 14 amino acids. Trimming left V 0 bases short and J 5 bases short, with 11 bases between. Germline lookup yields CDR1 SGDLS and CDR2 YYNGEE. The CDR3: CASSVGTRLETQYF. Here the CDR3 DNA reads TGTGCCAGCAGCGTAGGAACTAGGTTGGAGACCCAGTACTTC.

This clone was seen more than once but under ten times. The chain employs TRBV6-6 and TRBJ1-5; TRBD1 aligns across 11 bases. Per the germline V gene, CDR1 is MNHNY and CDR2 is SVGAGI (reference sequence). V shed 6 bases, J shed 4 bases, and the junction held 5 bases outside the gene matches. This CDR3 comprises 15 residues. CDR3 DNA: TGTGCCAGCAGAGGACAGGGGGCCGTGAATCAGCCCCAGCATTTT. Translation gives CASRGQGAVNQPQHF.

This CDR3 is CASSLPGGYEQYF. CDR3 nucleotides: TGTGCCAGCAGTCTACCAGGGGGGTACGAGCAGTACTTC. The chain is built from TRBV28 and TRBJ2-7; D perhaps matches TRBD1 (7 bases). The germline gives CDR1 MDHEN, CDR2 SYDVKM. The CDR3 loop spans 13 amino acids. V was pared by 5 bases and J by 4 bases, with 12 bases between. The variable domain in full, completed from reference TRBV28 and TRBJ2-7, reads DVKVTQSSRYLVKRTGEKVFLECVQDMDHENMFWYRQDPGLGLRLIYFSYDVKMKEKGDIPEGYSVSREKKERFSLILESASTNQTSMYLCASSLPGGYEQYFGPGTRLTVT.

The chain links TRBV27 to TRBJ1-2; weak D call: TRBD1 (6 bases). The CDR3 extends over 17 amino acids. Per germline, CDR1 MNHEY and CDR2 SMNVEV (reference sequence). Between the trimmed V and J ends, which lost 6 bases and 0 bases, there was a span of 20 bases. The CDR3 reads CASRSTDRIPPNYGYTF. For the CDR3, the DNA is TGTGCCAGCAGATCCACAGACAGGATCCCTCCTAACTATGGCTACACCTTC.

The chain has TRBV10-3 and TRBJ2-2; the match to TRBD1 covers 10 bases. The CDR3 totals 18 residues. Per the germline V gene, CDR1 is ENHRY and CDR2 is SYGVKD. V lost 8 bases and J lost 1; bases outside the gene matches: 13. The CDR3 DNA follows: TGTGCCATCGAAGCCGGGACAGGGGAACTTAGGAACACCGGGGAGCTGTTTTTT. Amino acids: CAIEAGTGELRNTGELFF.

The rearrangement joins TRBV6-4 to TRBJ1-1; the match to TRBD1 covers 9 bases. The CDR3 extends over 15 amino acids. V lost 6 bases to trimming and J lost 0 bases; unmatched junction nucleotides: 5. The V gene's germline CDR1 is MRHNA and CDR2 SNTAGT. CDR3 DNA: TGTGCCAGCAGCCGGGACAGGGCCATGAACACTGAAGCTTTCTTT. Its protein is CASSRDRAMNTEAFF.

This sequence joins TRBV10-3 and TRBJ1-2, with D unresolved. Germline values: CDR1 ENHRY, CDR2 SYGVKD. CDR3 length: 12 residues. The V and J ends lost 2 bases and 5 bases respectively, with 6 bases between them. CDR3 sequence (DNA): TGTGCCATCAGTGAGATGGAGTATGGCTACACCTTC. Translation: CAISEMEYGYTF.